This TCR beta chain was identified in a study of spatial heterogeneity in lung cancer. Study context: Beta-chain sequences were consistently detected more often than alpha-chain sequences.

This clonotype was recorded many times. Time point defined: sample taken at primary tumor resection. Sequencing covered unsorted whole RNA taken from tumor, nontumor lung or frozen PBMC. The CDR3 sequence is 14 residues long. V was pared by 3 bases and J by 4 bases, with 4 bases of the junction left unmatched. Germline CDR1 is SGHNT and CDR2 is YENEEA. TCRdb called the 5' RACE reads again in MiXCR, with one record for every CDR3 protein. The sample includes around 40,000 distinct CDR3 sequences, about 6% seen only once; the top ten take around a tenth. The clonotype was recovered from a male donor with early-stage non-small cell lung cancer. The V gene is TRBV11-3, the J gene TRBJ2-5; TRBD2 agrees at 8 bases. The sequencing here drew on PBMCs, taken at surgery. CDR3 bases: TGTGCCAGCAGCTTTAGCGGGACTACAGAGACCCAGTACTTC. This encodes CASSFSGTTETQYF.